These T cell receptor beta chains were read from a single sample in a study of Tregs in tolerant kidney transplant recipients. Profiled with immunoSEQ multiplex PCR; TCRdb holds only in-frame clones, not every one. The sample contains 55,000 to 80,000 clones, under 98% of which appear only once. Material: Tregs from blood, obtained before the transplant. The receptors were gathered from a human donor who received a combined kidney and bone marrow transplant. CDR3s include the opening cysteine and the closing phenylalanine or tryptophan. D genes are given only for firm matches. A clone size is listed for some rows: how often the clone was seen (once, few, many), or a class if it is expanded.

j_gene,abundance,v_gene,d_gene,CDR3aa,CDR3nt
TRBJ2-2,-,TRBV28,-,CASSLAGAGGTGELFF,TGTGCCAGCAGTTTAGCGGGGGCTGGTGGAACCGGGGAGCTGTTTTTT
TRBJ2-4,-,TRBV30,-,CAWSKGKNIQYF,TGTGCCTGGAGTAAGGGGAAAAACATTCAGTACTTC
TRBJ2-5,-,TRBV4-3,TRBD1,CASSQGLRGPETQYF,TGCGCCAGCAGCCAAGGTCTCAGGGGGCCAGAGACCCAGTACTTC
TRBJ1-3,-,TRBV9,TRBD1,CASSSPGTGWSTIYF,TGTGCCAGCAGCTCGCCCGGGACAGGGTGGAGCACCATATATTTT
TRBJ2-1,once,TRBV5-1,-,CASSSSPQGRHYNEQFF,TGCGCCAGCAGCTCCTCCCCGCAGGGCCGTCATTACAATGAGCAGTTCTTC
TRBJ2-1,-,TRBV10-1,TRBD2,CASSARMAGVYNEQFF,TGCGCCAGCAGTGCCCGAATGGCGGGGGTATACAATGAGCAGTTCTTC
TRBJ2-7,once,TRBV5-1,-,CASSLAPGQGYEQYF,TGCGCCAGCAGCTTGGCACCCGGGCAGGGCTACGAGCAGTACTTC
TRBJ1-2,once,TRBV18,TRBD1,CASSQSQTGSGYTF,TGTGCCAGCTCACAAAGTCAGACAGGGAGTGGCTACACCTTC
TRBJ2-3,once,TRBV5-1,TRBD1,CASSDRVTDTQYF,TGCGCCAGCAGTGACAGGGTCACAGATACGCAGTATTTT
TRBJ2-7,-,TRBV14,TRBD2,CASSPFGLAAYEQYF,TGTGCCAGCAGCCCGTTCGGACTAGCGGCTTACGAGCAGTACTTC
TRBJ2-2,-,TRBV6-5,-,CASSYQITGELFF,TGTGCCAGCAGTTACCAAATCACCGGGGAGCTGTTTTTT